Below, 8 T cell receptor beta chains from the same sample are listed, as sequenced in a study of tumor and adjacent non-tumor tissue in lung cancer. A modified ARM-PCR protocol with three rounds of nested PCR amplified TCRbeta. One entry per CDR3 protein, called by TCRdb with MiXCR from the multiplex PCR reads. The profile covers some 120,000 distinct CDR3 sequences, with 55% to 75% appearing a single time and around 13% taken by the ten largest. This sample's RNA came from whole unsorted tissue. The material sequenced was lung tumor tissue. These receptors were collected from a man younger than 45 with non-small cell lung cancer.

About this clonotype itself: A read error may account for a junction end that differs from germline. This chain connects TRBV11-1 to TRBJ1-1; D not certain. This CDR3 contains 14 residues. Looked up from germline, CDR1 is SGHAT and CDR2 is FQDESV (reference sequence). Here the CDR3 reads CASSPGELNTEAFF. The DNA of the CDR3 is TGTGCCAGCAGTCCTGGCGAATTGAACACTGAAGCTTTCTTC.

Points on this clonotype: Given a much more abundant clone one base away, this may be a read error. V gene TRBV20-1 combines with J gene TRBJ2-1; 10 bases agree with TRBD2. Germline CDR1 is DFQATT and CDR2 is SNEGSKA (reference sequence). The CDR3 contains 15 residues. The CDR3 bases are TGCCGTGCTAGTAGGGCTAGCGGGAGAAACAATGAGCAGTTCTTC. Protein sequence: CRASRASGRNNEQFF.

This clonotype was seen more than once but under ten times. It may be a read error: a sequence one base away is much more abundant. V usage is TRBV6-2 or TRBV6-3 and J usage is TRBJ2-4; the D gene is possibly TRBD1 (7 bases). The CDR3 contains 13 residues. Looked up from germline, CDR1 is MNHEY and CDR2 is SVGEGT. V was shortened by 8 bases and J by 7 bases, with 15 bases between the two germline ends. This CDR3 reads CASQAGGLNIQYF. CDR3 DNA: TGTGCCAGCCAGGCAGGGGGGCTGAACATTCAGTACTTC.

This clonotype occurred once. The rearrangement joins TRBV4-1 to TRBJ2-7; 14 positions agree with TRBD2. V shed 10 bases and J 1 base; nucleotides not matched to a gene: 15. CDR1 MGHRA and CDR2 YSYEKL come from the germline V gene. The CDR3 has 18 amino acids. The CDR3 loop reads CANNRTTGTSGRSYEQYF. CDR3 sequence (DNA): TGCGCCAACAACCGGACCACCGGGACTAGCGGGAGATCCTACGAGCAGTACTTC.

In the case of this clonotype: The junction does not match germline at one end; this may be a read error. The chain uses TRBV20-1 and TRBJ1-5, with D uncertain. The germline gives CDR1 DFQATT, CDR2 SNEGSKA (reference sequence). The CDR3 contains 15 residues. The CDR3 DNA follows: TGCAGTGCTAGTGCCGGGAATATTAGCGATCAGCCCCAGCATTTT. Residues: CSASAGNISDQPQHF.

On this clonotype itself: With a much larger clone just one base away, this may be a read error. This CDR3 reads CASSLGAANMQYF. The CDR3 nucleotides read TGTGCCAGCAGCTTAGGGGCGGCTAATATGCAGTATTTT. The chain couples TRBV11-2 to TRBJ2-3; D is ambiguous. This CDR3 has 13 residues. V lost 1 base and J 11 bases, leaving 13 bases between the germline ends. Germline V gene data show CDR1 as SGHAT and CDR2 as FQNNGV.

Notes on this clonotype: A much larger clone sits a single nucleotide away, making a read error possible. The chain couples TRBV4-2 to TRBJ2-5; D remains unclear. Looked up from germline, CDR1 is LGHNA and CDR2 is YNFKEQ. CDR3 length: 14 residues. This chain's CDR3 is CASSQERSEETKYF. The CDR3 nucleotides read TGTGCCAGCAGCCAAGAACGGAGCGAAGAGACCAAGTACTTC.

A remark on this clonotype: The missing conserved phenylalanine or tryptophan at the end of this CDR3 makes a read error likely. This chain links TRBV4-1 with TRBJ1-5, with 8 bases that match TRBD1. The CDR3 spans 17 residues. From germline, CDR1 is MGHRA and CDR2 YSYEKL. Losses at the gene ends were 0 bases for V and 6 bases for J; bases not matched to a gene: 10. The CDR3 bases are TGCGCCAGCAGCCAAGAGAGGGTACAGGGGGGCGGTCAGCCCCAGCATTAT. Amino acids: CASSQERVQGGGQPQHY.